This T cell receptor beta chain was recovered during a study of beta chain features in type 1 diabetes. Study-wide background: Cell yields, gender and age were comparable in patients and healthy donors. Fewer than 140,000,000 sorted cells were examined across all samples. Study results and caveats: VDJ junctions from type 1 diabetes patients carried fewer insertions and larger deletions. All four CD4+ subsets of Type 1 diabetes patients contained TCRB CDR3s that were moderately but significantly shorter.

By way of CD45RO/CCR7/CD25/CD127/CD95/CD27, the CD4+ regulatory, stem cell-like memory, central memory and naive cells were sorted. The germline V and J ends were trimmed by 8 bases and 1 base, with 15 bases remaining between them. There are 14 residues in the CDR3. CDR1 is SNHLY, CDR2 FYNNEI, per germline. Of the isolated RNA, all was reverse transcribed, and so the sequenced material was expressed TCRB transcripts. Clones were read by immunoSEQ multiplex PCR, and TCRdb kept only the in-frame ones, dropping some. The sample carries about 660,000 clones, 11% to 15% recorded once. As for this clone: Its antigen is still unknown.

The sequence derives from a man younger than 30 with type 1 diabetes. The chain recombines TRBV2 with TRBJ2-7, with TRBD1 as a possible D gene (5 bases). Specimen: naive CD4+ T cells from blood. CDR3 sequence: CASFRLTGSYEQYF. The CDR3 DNA reads as TGTGCCAGCTTCCGGTTAACAGGTTCCTACGAGCAGTACTTC.